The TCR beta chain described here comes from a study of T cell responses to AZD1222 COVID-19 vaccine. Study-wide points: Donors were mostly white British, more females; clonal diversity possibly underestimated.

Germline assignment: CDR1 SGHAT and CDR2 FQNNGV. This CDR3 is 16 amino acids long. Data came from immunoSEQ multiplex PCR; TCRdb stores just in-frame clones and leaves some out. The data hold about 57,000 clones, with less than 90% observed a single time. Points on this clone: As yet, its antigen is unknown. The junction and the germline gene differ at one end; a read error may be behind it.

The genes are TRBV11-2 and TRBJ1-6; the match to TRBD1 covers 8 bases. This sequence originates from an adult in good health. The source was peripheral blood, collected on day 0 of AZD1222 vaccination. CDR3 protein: CASSSYRGADRSALHF. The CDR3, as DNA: TGTGCCAGCAGCTCATACAGGGGGGCTGATCGTTCAGCCCTCCACTTT.